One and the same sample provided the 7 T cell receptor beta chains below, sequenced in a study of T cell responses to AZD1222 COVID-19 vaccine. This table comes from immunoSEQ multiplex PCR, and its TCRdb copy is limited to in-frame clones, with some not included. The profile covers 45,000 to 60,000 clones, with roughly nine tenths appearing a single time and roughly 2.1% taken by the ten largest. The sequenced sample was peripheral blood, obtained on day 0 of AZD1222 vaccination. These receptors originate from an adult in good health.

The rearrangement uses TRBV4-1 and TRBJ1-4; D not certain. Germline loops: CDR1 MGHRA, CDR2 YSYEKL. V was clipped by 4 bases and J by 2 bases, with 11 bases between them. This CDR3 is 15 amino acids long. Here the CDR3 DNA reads TGCGCCAGCAGCCCCCGCCGACGGACTAATGAAAAACTGTTTTTT. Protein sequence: CASSPRRRTNEKLFF.

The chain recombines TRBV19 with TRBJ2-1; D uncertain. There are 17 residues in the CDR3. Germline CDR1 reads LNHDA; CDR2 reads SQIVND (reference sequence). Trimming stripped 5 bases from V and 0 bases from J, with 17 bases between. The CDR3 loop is CASSFRTDTYSYNEQFF. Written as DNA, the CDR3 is TGTGCCAGTAGTTTCAGGACGGATACGTACTCCTACAATGAGCAGTTCTTC.

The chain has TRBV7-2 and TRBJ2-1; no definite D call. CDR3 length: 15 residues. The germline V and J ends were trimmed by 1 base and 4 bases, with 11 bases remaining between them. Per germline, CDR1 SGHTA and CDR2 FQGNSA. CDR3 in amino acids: CASSLVVNLYNEQFF. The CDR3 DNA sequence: TGTGCCAGCAGCTTAGTAGTCAACCTTTACAATGAGCAGTTCTTC.

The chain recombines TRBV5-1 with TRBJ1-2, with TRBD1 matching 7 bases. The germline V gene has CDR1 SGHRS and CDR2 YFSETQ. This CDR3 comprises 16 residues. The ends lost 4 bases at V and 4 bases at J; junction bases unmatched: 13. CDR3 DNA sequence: TGCGCCAGCAGCCCCTCACGAACGACAGGGCCCTATGGCTACACCTTC. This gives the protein CASSPSRTTGPYGYTF.

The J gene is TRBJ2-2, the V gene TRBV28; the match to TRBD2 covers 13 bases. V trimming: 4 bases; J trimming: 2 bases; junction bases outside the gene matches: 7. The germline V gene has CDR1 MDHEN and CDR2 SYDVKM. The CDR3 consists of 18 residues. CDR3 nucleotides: TGTGCCAGCAGTTCCCTCGGACTAGCGGGGGAAAACACCGGGGAGCTGTTTTTT. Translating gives CASSSLGLAGENTGELFF.

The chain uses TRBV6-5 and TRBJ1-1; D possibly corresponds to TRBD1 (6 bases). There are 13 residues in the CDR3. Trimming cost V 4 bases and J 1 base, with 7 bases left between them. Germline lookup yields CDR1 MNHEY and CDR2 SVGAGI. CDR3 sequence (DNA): TGTGCCAGCAGTTGGACAGCGAACACTGAAGCTTTCTTT. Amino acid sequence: CASSWTANTEAFF.

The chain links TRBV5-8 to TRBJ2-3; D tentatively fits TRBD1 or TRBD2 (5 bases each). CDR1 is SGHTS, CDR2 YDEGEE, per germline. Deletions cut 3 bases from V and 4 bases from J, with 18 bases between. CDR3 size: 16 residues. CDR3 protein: CASSSVGAKRADTQYF. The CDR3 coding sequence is TGTGCCAGCAGCTCAGTCGGGGCAAAACGGGCAGATACGCAGTATTTT.